The clone carrying this T cell receptor (beta chain) was counted many times. Its antigen remains unknown. This entry belongs to a study of regulatory T cells in long-lasting Graves disease. Time point described: newly diagnosed GD, antithyroid drugs for less than 3 months. After RNA was extracted from PBMCs, the TCR library was made from it. From an endocrinology department in Xi'an, China, came the patients. The authors drew roughly 8.1 milliliters of peripheral blood into EDTA tubes. The V gene's germline CDR1 is MNHEY and CDR2 SVGAGI. Trimming removed 4 bases from V and 1 base from J, with 13 bases in between. The CDR3 has 15 residues. Investigators prepared the TCR beta libraries by applying iRepertoire HTBI primers and Arm-PCR of CDR3 regions. TCRdb re-called the multiplex PCR reads with MiXCR, one entry per CDR3 protein. The profile shows about 220,000 distinct CDR3 sequences, about 17% of them singletons.

General study findings and limits: TRBV28, TRBJ1-2 and TRBJ2-5 emerged as the favored segments in persistent disease.

Material: peripheral blood mononuclear cells (PBMCs), obtained at new diagnosis, from a patient treated with antithyroid drugs. The receptor was derived from a female donor with Graves disease. This chain links TRBV6-5 with TRBJ2-5; the D gene is possibly TRBD2 (5 bases). The CDR3 nucleotides read TGTGCCAGCAGTTCGGGGATGGGCCGCCAAGAGACCCAGTACTTC. This gives the protein CASSSGMGRQETQYF.